One and the same sample provided the 29 T cell receptor beta chains below, sequenced in a study of beta chain features in type 1 diabetes. As every portion of the isolated RNA was reverse transcribed, the sequencing read expressed TCRB transcripts. The data were produced by immunoSEQ multiplex PCR, yet TCRdb's version contains in-frame clones alone and is incomplete. Here the sample spans 250,000 to 350,000 clones, 14% being singletons. The sequencing sample was made of central memory CD4+ T cells from blood. The receptor source for this set is a man between 25 and 39 years old in good health.

This clone was picked up a small number of times. The V and J genes are TRBV19 and TRBJ2-1; 13 nucleotides line up with TRBD2. V trimming: 5 bases; J trimming: 6 bases; junction bases outside the gene matches: 4. This CDR3 is built from 15 residues. Looked up from germline, CDR1 is LNHDA and CDR2 is SQIVND (reference sequence). CDR3 DNA: TGTGCCAGTAGTCGGACTAGCGGGGGATCCAATGAGCAGTTCTTC. This codes for CASSRTSGGSNEQFF.

This clone has just a few counts. The CDR3 spells CASSLDKIQFPYAEAFF. For the CDR3, the DNA is TGTGCCAGCAGCTTAGATAAGATACAGTTTCCGTACGCTGAAGCTTTCTTT. V usage is TRBV11-2 and J usage is TRBJ1-1; no clear D. Trimming took 0 bases from V and 6 from J, leaving 20 bases between them. The CDR3 contains 17 residues. Germline V CDR1 and CDR2: SGHAT, FQNNGV.

This clone appeared a few times. The V and J genes are TRBV5-4 and TRBJ1-2; D gene uncertain. The CDR3 loop spans 15 amino acids. Germline CDR1 reads SGHNT; CDR2 reads YYREEE (reference sequence). V was shortened by 0 bases and J by 1 base, with 10 bases between the two germline ends. CDR3 amino acids: CASSLVGPNNYGYTF. Here the CDR3 DNA reads TGTGCCAGCAGCTTGGTTGGACCAAATAACTATGGCTACACCTTC.

This clone was found many times. The V call is TRBV6-6, the J call TRBJ2-1; D is uncertain. This CDR3 region has 11 residues. V dropped 2 bases and J dropped 8 bases, with 4 bases sitting between them. Germline values: CDR1 MNHNY, CDR2 SVGAGI (reference sequence). CDR3 sequence: CASSYADEQFF. The CDR3 region has the DNA TGTGCCAGCAGTTACGCTGATGAGCAGTTCTTC.

The DNA of the CDR3 is TGTGCCAGCAGGCCGGGACAGGGTTTCACAGATACGCAGTATTTT. Translation gives CASRPGQGFTDTQYF. The chain has TRBV6-1 and TRBJ2-3; TRBD1 agrees at 9 bases. CDR3 length equals 15 residues. V lost 6 bases and J lost 2; bases outside the gene matches: 6. CDR1 is MNHNS and CDR2 is SASEGT in the germline V gene.

Concerning this clone: Additional DNA sequences in this sample encode the identical CDR3. This chain connects TRBV7-9 to TRBJ2-6; D unclear. The germline CDR1 and CDR2 sequences are SEHNR and FQNEAQ (reference sequence). There are 16 residues in the CDR3. Trimming removed 3 bases from V and 0 bases from J, with 9 bases in between. CDR3 sequence reads: CASSLRQHSGANVLTF. CDR3 nucleotides: TGTGCCAGCAGCTTGCGGCAGCACTCTGGGGCCAACGTCCTGACTTTC. The whole variable domain, remainder taken from reference TRBV7-9 and TRBJ2-6, is DTGVSQNPRHKITKRGQNVTFRCDPISEHNRLYWYRQTLGQGPEFLTYFQNEAQLEKSRLLSDRFSAERPKGSFSTLEIQRTEQGDSAMYLCASSLRQHSGANVLTFGAGSRLTVL.

This chain connects TRBV11-2 to TRBJ2-5; D is uncertain. The CDR3 sequence is 14 residues long. Germline V gene data show CDR1 as SGHAT and CDR2 as FQNNGV. V dropped 4 bases and J dropped 4 bases, with 13 bases sitting between them. CDR3 DNA sequence: TGTGCCAGCAGCTCAACCACGTCGGGAGAGACCCAGTACTTC. Its protein product is CASSSTTSGETQYF. Using reference TRBV11-2 and TRBJ2-5 for the parts outside the CDR3, the full variable domain is EAGVAQSPRYKIIEKRQSVAFWCNPISGHATLYWYQQILGQGPKLLIQFQNNGVVDDSQLPKDRFSAERLKGVDSTLKIQPAKLEDSAVYLCASSSTTSGETQYFGPGTRLLVL.

V is TRBV2 and J is TRBJ2-3; 11 bases map to TRBD2. The CDR3 contains 16 residues. After removal of 6 bases from V and 4 bases from J, the junction contained 9 bases not matched to a gene. CDR1 and CDR2 (germline): SNHLY, FYNNEI. The CDR3 region is CASSRSGRASPDTQYF. The CDR3 DNA reads as TGTGCCAGCAGCCGTAGCGGGAGGGCCTCCCCAGATACGCAGTATTTT.

This clone was counted a few times. The chain joins TRBV5-1 to TRBJ2-1, with D uncertain. Germline V gives CDR1 SGHRS, CDR2 YFSETQ. CDR3 length equals 13 residues. With 5 bases removed from V and 0 bases from J, the gap between germline ends came to 6 bases. CDR3 region: CASRQSSYNEQFF. In DNA form, the CDR3 reads TGCGCCAGCAGGCAAAGCTCCTACAATGAGCAGTTCTTC.

This clone was observed a few times. In DNA form, the CDR3 reads TGTGCCAGCAGCTTGGGCAGAACCTACGAGCAGTACTTC. Protein: CASSLGRTYEQYF. V and J are TRBV7-8 and TRBJ2-7; no clear D gene. CDR1 SGHVS and CDR2 FQNEAQ come from the germline V gene. CDR3 size: 13 residues. The germline V and J ends were trimmed by 3 bases and 2 bases, with 8 bases remaining between them.

This chain connects TRBV7-9 to TRBJ1-2; 8 nucleotides align to TRBD1. Germline trimming cut 5 bases from V and 8 bases from J; bases unmatched to any gene: 4. CDR1 is SEHNR and CDR2 is FQNEAQ in the germline V gene (reference sequence). This CDR3 has 12 amino acids. The CDR3 here is CASSEDREGYTF. CDR3 in DNA: TGTGCCAGCAGCGAGGACAGGGAGGGCTACACCTTC.

The chain uses TRBV7-3 and TRBJ1-2, with D unresolved. Trimming stripped 1 base from V and 8 bases from J, with 11 bases between. This CDR3 is 13 amino acids long. Germline V gene lookup returns CDR1 SGHTA and CDR2 FQGTGA. DNA for the CDR3: TGTGCCAGCAGCTTAAGCCTCGGTACAGGCTACACCTTC. Translation: CASSLSLGTGYTF.

The V call is TRBV7-8, the J call TRBJ2-3, with 7 bases lining up with TRBD2. V was clipped by 8 bases and J by 4 bases; unmatched bases: 15. Germline lookup yields CDR1 SGHVS and CDR2 FQNEAQ. The CDR3 is made up of 16 amino acids. The CDR3 loop reads CASASKAGIQPDTQYF. In DNA form, the CDR3 reads TGTGCCAGCGCATCTAAAGCGGGAATTCAGCCAGATACGCAGTATTTT.

This clone has more than one count but fewer than ten. The V and J genes are TRBV4-3 and TRBJ2-6; possible D gene TRBD1, 5 bases. The germline V gene encodes CDR1 LGHNA and CDR2 YSLEER. V was pared by 5 bases and J by 6 bases, with 17 bases between. There are 16 residues in the CDR3. The CDR3 DNA sequence: TGCGCCAGCAGCGGGGCCCTGGGGCCACTGGCCAACGTCCTGACTTTC. Encoded protein: CASSGALGPLANVLTF.

This clone has at least ten counts. The chain employs TRBV6-4 and TRBJ2-1; D uncertain. The CDR3 extends over 13 amino acids. V was cut by 5 bases and J by 7 bases, with 12 bases left in between. Germline lookup yields CDR1 MRHNA and CDR2 SNTAGT. CDR3 region: CASSYWAENEQFF. The DNA of the CDR3 is TGTGCCAGCAGTTACTGGGCAGAAAATGAGCAGTTCTTC.

The chain uses TRBV6-1 and TRBJ1-2, with TRBD1 identical over 12 bases. The junction had 6 bases not matched to a gene; V was cut back by 4 bases and J by 0 bases. The CDR3 loop spans 17 amino acids. Germline lookup yields CDR1 MNHNS and CDR2 SASEGT. CDR3 loop: CASSAGTGGAANYGYTF. The CDR3, as DNA: TGTGCCAGCAGTGCCGGGACAGGGGGCGCCGCTAACTATGGCTACACCTTC.

This clone was seen only a few times. The gene calls are TRBV5-4 and TRBJ2-3, with 9 bases that match TRBD2. CDR1 and CDR2 (germline): SGHNT, YYREEE (reference sequence). J was trimmed by 3 bases and V by 0 bases; bases with no gene match: 11. CDR3 length equals 18 residues. The CDR3 nucleotides read TGTGCCAGCAGCTTGGGGCGCCGCGGGGGGGCCGGTACAGATACGCAGTATTTT. Translated: CASSLGRRGGAGTDTQYF. Full variable domain (missing parts from reference TRBV5-4 and TRBJ2-3): ETGVTQSPTHLIKTRGQQVTLRCSSQSGHNTVSWYQQALGQGPQFIFQYYREEENGRGNFPPRFSGLQFPNYSSELNVNALELDDSALYLCASSLGRRGGAGTDTQYFGPGTRLTVL.

This clone was observed a few times. The chain couples TRBV9 to TRBJ1-3; no definite D call. In germline, CDR1 is SGDLS, CDR2 YYNGEE. Trimming pared 3 bases from V and 4 bases from J, leaving 11 bases between. This CDR3 is 14 amino acids long. CDR3 region: CASSDRTTGNTIYF. The CDR3 DNA is TGTGCCAGCAGCGATCGGACGACAGGAAACACCATATATTTT.

The chain combines TRBV4-2 with TRBJ1-1; D is unclear. The germline V gene encodes CDR1 LGHNA and CDR2 YNFKEQ. The CDR3 runs to 17 residues. The V gene lost 1 base and the J gene lost 4 bases, with 19 bases spanning the gap. CDR3 residues: CASSQGIATKEGTEAFF. The CDR3 DNA is TGTGCCAGCAGCCAAGGAATAGCCACAAAAGAGGGCACTGAAGCTTTCTTT.

This chain links TRBV4-1 with TRBJ2-4, with D possibly being TRBD2 (6 bases). V was cut by 1 base and J by 0 bases, with 13 bases left in between. The CDR3 extends over 17 amino acids. Germline loops: CDR1 MGHRA, CDR2 YSYEKL. The CDR3: CASSQVGGALAKNIQYF. In nucleotides, the CDR3 is TGCGCCAGCAGCCAAGTCGGGGGAGCCTTAGCCAAAAACATTCAGTACTTC.

The table lists this clone with a few counts. This sequence joins TRBV7-2 and TRBJ1-5; no clear D gene. The germline V gene encodes CDR1 SGHTA and CDR2 FQGNSA. The CDR3 is made up of 15 amino acids. The V and J ends lost 0 bases and 1 base respectively, with 7 bases between them. CDR3 amino acids: CASSLAAQSNQPQHF. The CDR3 DNA follows: TGTGCCAGCAGCTTAGCGGCACAGAGCAATCAGCCCCAGCATTTT. Based on the CDR3 plus reference TRBV7-2 and TRBJ1-5, the full variable domain is GAGVSQSPSNKVTEKGKDVELRCDPISGHTALYWYRQSLGQGLEFLIYFQGNSAPDKSGLPSDRFSAERTGGSVSTLTIQRTQQEDSAVYLCASSLAAQSNQPQHFGDGTRLSIL.

The table lists this clone with a few counts. The chain is built from TRBV4-3 and TRBJ2-2; 9 nucleotides agree with TRBD2. Germline V gene sequence: CDR1 LGHNA, CDR2 YSLEER. The length of the CDR3 is 18 residues. J lost 5 bases, V lost 3 bases, and 13 bases had no gene match. CDR3 residues: CASSHGLAGTSWTGELFF. CDR3 DNA: TGCGCCAGCAGCCATGGCCTAGCGGGAACCTCGTGGACCGGGGAGCTGTTTTTT.

The genes are TRBV5-6 and TRBJ1-4; TRBD1 is a possible D gene (6 bases). V lost 0 bases and J lost 4, with 16 bases in between. The germline V gene encodes CDR1 SGHDT and CDR2 YYEEEE. The CDR3 runs to 17 residues. CDR3 residues: CASSLVGATGLNEKLFF. CDR3 DNA: TGTGCCAGCAGCTTGGTGGGGGCGACAGGACTTAATGAAAAACTGTTTTTT.

CDR3 in amino acids: CASSLGRGTNYGYTF. The CDR3 DNA reads as TGTGCCAGCAGCTTAGGACGAGGTACTAACTATGGCTACACCTTC. The chain employs TRBV7-9 and TRBJ1-2; D ambiguous. Germline V CDR1 and CDR2: SEHNR, FQNEAQ (reference sequence). There are 15 residues in the CDR3. V was pared by 1 base and J by 0 bases, with 9 bases between.

J is TRBJ1-6 and V is TRBV6-5; D call uncertain. With 10 bases removed from V and 7 bases from J, the gap between germline ends came to 14 bases. Germline V gene lookup returns CDR1 MNHEY and CDR2 SVGAGI. The CDR3 runs 13 residues. The CDR3 loop is CATTSRPNSPLHF. In DNA, the CDR3 is TGTGCCACCACATCCAGGCCAAATTCACCCCTCCACTTT.

The J gene is TRBJ2-5, the V gene TRBV6-5, with 9 bases identical to TRBD1. This CDR3 region has 16 residues. J gave up 13 bases and V 2 bases, and 17 bases lay outside the gene matches. Germline CDR1 and CDR2: MNHEY and SVGAGI. CDR3 in amino acids: CASSYDAGTGTPRWYF. As DNA, the CDR3 is TGTGCCAGCAGTTACGACGCCGGGACAGGGACCCCGAGGTGGTACTTC.

This clone was counted between two and nine times. The chain has TRBV11-3 and TRBJ2-1; a weak D match, TRBD1 (5 bases). Germline V gene data show CDR1 as SGHNT and CDR2 as YENEEA. CDR3 size: 12 residues. The V end lost 3 bases, the J end lost 10 bases, and 10 bases lay between the germline ends. The CDR3 coding sequence is TGTGCCAGCAGCTTCGCAGGGCGGGAGCAGTTCTTC. Amino acids: CASSFAGREQFF.

There are a few counts of this clone. This chain uses TRBV4-3 with TRBJ2-2; tentatively, D is TRBD1 (7 bases). V lost 0 bases and J lost 5, with 13 bases in between. Germline V gene data show CDR1 as LGHNA and CDR2 as YSLEER. CDR3 length equals 16 residues. The CDR3 here is CASSQDQGGRTGELFF. For the CDR3, the DNA is TGCGCCAGCAGCCAAGATCAGGGGGGCAGGACCGGGGAGCTGTTTTTT.

This chain links TRBV2 with TRBJ2-7, with TRBD2 as a possible D gene (6 bases). V lost 10 bases and J lost 4, with 23 bases in between. The V gene's germline CDR1 is SNHLY and CDR2 FYNNEI. This CDR3 comprises 15 residues. Written as DNA, the CDR3 is TGTGCCACGCGCCAGGAGGTTCTGGGGGGTTACGAGCAGTACTTC. Translated, it gives CATRQEVLGGYEQYF.